The sequence of this TCR beta chain was determined in a study of shared clonotypes between healthy human individuals (dated by TCRdb to 2020 to 2022). Regarding the research as a whole: The cohort comprised a couple of women and a few men aged 18 to 49 years. For each donor, CD4 naive and CD4 memory were each given three plates, CD8 naive was given two plates, and CD8 memory was given one plate. To increase sequencing depth and limit assay-specific biases, TCR repertoire library preparation and sequencing were carried out by different laboratories using diverse techniques. To estimate repertoire size and how much clonotypes are shared between individuals, the study performed deep sequencing of blood TCR repertoires from about 5 healthy adults. Each donor's leukapheresis produced roughly between about 0.9 and 9.5 billion PBMCs. The research as a whole found: Larger estimated clonotype richness was generally found for naive subsets than for memory subsets. Sampling was restricted to blood, and TCR repertoires in tissues likely differ from the TCR repertoires found in blood. Across four donors, approximately 5% of naive CD4, roughly 3.5% of naive CD8, around 2.1% of memory CD4, and approximately 0.4% of memory CD8 clonotypes were shared. Compared with non-shared clonotypes, clonotypes shared by all four sorted-subset donors had higher generation probabilities. Rarefaction of sorted-subset datasets indicated incomplete sequencing despite the large sequencing depth. Pairwise subsampling led to the expectation that sequencing depth would affect the degree of clonotype sharing among donors. The small number of donors limited the genetic and exposure-history diversity represented.

CD8 naive samples were CD45RO-negative cells positively selected for CCR7, giving a CD45RA+CCR7+ population that excluded TemRA cells. The donors were healthy, HIV-negative adults who had no recently reported acute infections or vaccinations. Every donor was a Caucasian adult living in Nashville, Tennessee, USA. Blood was collected by leukapheresis, and PBMCs were isolated by Ficoll-Histopaque density gradient centrifugation and then cryopreserved in liquid nitrogen vapor phase. Analytical flow cytometry was used to check the purity and quantity of each magnetically sorted T cell population. Each sorted fraction had its genomic DNA isolated and then quantified by UV absorbance on a Nanodrop 2000c. Worth noting for this clone: There is no known antigen for this receptor. No clone much larger than this one lies a single base away; base qualities are absent. Other DNA variants within this sample encode the same CDR3.

TCR CDR3 regions were amplified from genomic DNA by multiplex PCR using the deep immunoSEQ assay. Extracted genomic DNA from each cell subset was distributed evenly across all wells of several immunoSEQ 96-well plates, and each plate was treated as a replicate. For sorted subsets, about 210 ng of genomic DNA, equivalent to 30,000 or so T cell genomes, went into each replicate PCR. The purified libraries were quantified using a Qubit 3.0 fluorometer, sized with a Bioanalyzer 2100, and then quantified again using the KAPA Library Quantification kit. Every immunoSEQ 96-well plate was sequenced on a separate single-read 150-cycle Illumina NextSeq 550 flow cell. The study's processing was this. The immunoSEQ output contained only junctional sequences without quality scores, so filtering could not match that applied to full-length reads. Sequences were annotated with PyIR, a Python wrapper for IgBLAST v1.9, using IMGT germline references to assign V/J genes and CDR3. Reads were removed for weak V/J assignments (E-value above 1e-6), missing CDR3, stop codons, out-of-frame junctions, or ambiguous translated residues. V3J clonotypes were defined as sequences sharing the same inferred V gene, J gene, and CDR3 amino acid sequence. To compute the percentage overlap between repertoires, the number of shared unique clonotypes was divided by the size of the smaller repertoire. Repertoire richness was assessed with RTK rarefaction, the Chao1 estimator, and Recon v2.1 estimates of unobserved clonotypes. Generation probabilities for all TCRbeta clonotypes obtained by the gDNA method from a handful of donors were computed using OLGA. TCRdb obtained this table from immuneACCESS and retained in-frame rearrangements with V and J assigned. These tables miss some clones; where compared with another copy, unresolved V genes account for less than half of the shortfall, and the remainder is unexplained. V and J calls and clone size are those listed in that table; D and trimming were worked out from the DNA. The sample includes approximately 2,000,000 clones, with roughly 93% observed a single time. Less than 2% of the sample comes from the top ten.

The CDR3 runs 14 residues from the cysteine to the phenylalanine. This entry keeps only the CDR3 DNA: 42 bases, framed from base 1. Per the germline V gene, MDHEN is the CDR1 and SYDVKM is the CDR2. The trim is 2 bases for V and 4 bases for J, with a gap of 11 bases between the germline ends. The origin of this receptor is a man aged 18 to 30 in good health. Some clones in this sample may be carry-over from other donors' samples. The receptor chain draws on TRBV28 and TRBJ1-2, with TRBD1 tentatively as D gene (6 bases match). Sequenced material: naive CD8+ T cells from PBMCs. The sample's cell subset or site, from its label and the paper: CD45RA+CCR7+. The CDR3 region has the sequence CASSLRGGGYGYTF. The DNA sequence follows: TGTGCCAGCAGTTTACGGGGGGGCGGCTATGGCTACACCTTC.